Below, 18 T cell receptor beta chains from the same sample are listed, as sequenced in a study of blood T cell repertoires in COVID-19. Profiling relied on immunoSEQ multiplex PCR, and the TCRdb table lists in-frame clones only, not all of them. This table has approximately 98,000 clones, roughly 70% appearing once. The sequenced sample was peripheral blood. All receptors derive from a woman aged 35 to 49 with acute or convalescent COVID-19.

CDR3 protein: CASSEAGQRPLHF. Written as DNA, the CDR3 is TGTGCCAGCAGTGAAGCGGGGCAAAGACCCCTCCACTTT. The chain recombines TRBV2 with TRBJ1-6, with a weak D call TRBD1 (5 bases). The CDR3 extends over 13 amino acids. Germline V lookup: CDR1 SNHLY, CDR2 FYNNEI. Between the trimmed V and J ends, which lost 0 bases and 12 bases, there was a span of 9 bases.

This clone has a handful of counts. The chain carries TRBV6-5 and TRBJ2-3, with D possibly TRBD1 on 6 matching bases. Germline CDR1 reads MNHEY; CDR2 reads SVGAGI. The V gene lost 6 bases and the J gene lost 4 bases, with 8 bases spanning the gap. This CDR3 contains 12 residues. The CDR3 sequence: CASRGHADTQYF. CDR3 nucleotide sequence: TGTGCCAGCAGGGGACACGCAGATACGCAGTATTTT.

The J gene is TRBJ1-4, the V gene TRBV9, with a weak D call TRBD1 (5 bases). CDR3 size: 14 residues. Germline V gives CDR1 SGDLS, CDR2 YYNGEE. Trimming removed 3 bases at V and 3 bases at J, with 9 bases between. In DNA form, the CDR3 reads TGTGCCAGCAGCGATGGGGCATCTAATGAAAAACTGTTTTTT. It translates to CASSDGASNEKLFF. Based on the CDR3 plus reference TRBV9 and TRBJ1-4, the full variable domain is DSGVTQTPKHLITATGQRVTLRCSPRSGDLSVYWYQQSLDQGLQFLIQYYNGEERAKGNILERFSAQQFPDLHSELNLSSLELGDSALYFCASSDGASNEKLFFGSGTQLSVL.

This rearrangement joins TRBV18 to TRBJ2-7, with D unresolved. V lost 2 bases and J 4 bases, leaving 12 bases between the germline ends. This CDR3 has 14 amino acids. The V gene's germline CDR1 is KGHSH and CDR2 LQKENI. CDR3 in amino acids: CASSPGSGRYEQYF. In DNA, the CDR3 is TGTGCCAGCTCACCAGGATCAGGTCGGTACGAGCAGTACTTC.

The rearrangement uses TRBV5-6 and TRBJ2-7; 15 bases align to TRBD2. This CDR3 has 16 residues. V lost 4 bases to trimming and J lost 7 bases; unmatched junction nucleotides: 9. CDR1 and CDR2 from the germline V gene are SGHDT and YYEEEE. Here the CDR3 reads CASSPWTSGGAGEQYF. CDR3 DNA sequence: TGTGCCAGCAGCCCCTGGACTAGCGGGGGGGCGGGGGAGCAGTACTTC. The full variable domain, completed using reference TRBV5-6 and TRBJ2-7, is DAGVTQSPTHLIKTRGQQVTLRCSPKSGHDTVSWYQQALGQGPQFIFQYYEEEERQRGNFPDRFSGHQFPNYSSELNVNALLLGDSALYLCASSPWTSGGAGEQYFGPGTRLTVT.

J is TRBJ1-2 and V is TRBV5-5; 7 bases agree with TRBD1. The germline gives CDR1 SGHKS, CDR2 YYEKEE (reference sequence). The junction had 6 bases not matched to a gene; V was cut back by 3 bases and J by 4 bases. CDR3 size: 14 residues. CDR3 amino acids: CASSSTTGTYGYTF. CDR3 nucleotides: TGTGCCAGCAGCTCGACGACAGGGACCTATGGCTACACCTTC.

The rearrangement joins TRBV13 to TRBJ2-5, with 8 bases lining up with TRBD1. This CDR3 has 18 residues. CDR1 PRHDT and CDR2 FYEKMQ come from the germline V gene (reference sequence). Trimming at V came to 1 base and at J to 0 bases, leaving 10 bases not matched to a gene. CDR3 amino acids: CASSLDGQGHVNQETQYF. The CDR3 DNA reads as TGTGCCAGCAGCTTAGACGGACAGGGCCACGTTAACCAAGAGACCCAGTACTTC.

The chain carries TRBV30 and TRBJ2-1; 16 bases are shared with TRBD2. The CDR3 is 15 residues long. Germline CDR1 is GTSNPN and CDR2 is SVGIG (reference sequence). V shed 4 bases and J 4 bases; nucleotides not matched to a gene: 1. DNA for the CDR3: TGTGCCTGGACGGGACTAGCGGGGGGGTACAATGAGCAGTTCTTC. This gives the protein CAWTGLAGGYNEQFF.

The chain carries TRBV6-5 and TRBJ1-5; D may be TRBD1 (5 bases). Trimming took off 6 bases at V and 0 bases at J, with 9 bases between the two ends. Germline V lookup: CDR1 MNHEY, CDR2 SVGAGI. The CDR3 is 14 residues long. This CDR3 is CASSQGYSNQPQHF. Written as DNA, the CDR3 is TGTGCCAGCAGCCAGGGATATAGCAATCAGCCCCAGCATTTT.

This chain uses TRBV5-1 with TRBJ1-2; the D gene is possibly TRBD1 (6 bases). V was cut by 0 bases and J by 0 bases, with 15 bases left in between. Germline V lookup: CDR1 SGHRS, CDR2 YFSETQ. This CDR3 contains 17 residues. The CDR3 here is CASSLDYRDTSNYGYTF. Here the CDR3 DNA reads TGCGCCAGCAGCTTGGATTACCGGGACACATCTAACTATGGCTACACCTTC.

The chain links TRBV14 to TRBJ1-4, with TRBD1 identical over 7 bases. The length of the CDR3 is 14 residues. The V gene end was trimmed by 4 bases and the J gene end by 10 bases; junction bases not matched to a gene: 9. Germline V gene sequence: CDR1 SGHDN, CDR2 FVKESK. DNA for the CDR3: TGTGCCAGCAGCCTACGACAGGGAGTAGGAAAACTGTTTTTT. Translation gives CASSLRQGVGKLFF. Supplemented by reference TRBV14 and TRBJ1-4, the full variable domain reads EAGVTQFPSHSVIEKGQTVTLRCDPISGHDNLYWYRRVMGKEIKFLLHFVKESKQDESGMPNNRFLAERTGGTYSTLKVQPAELEDSGVYFCASSLRQGVGKLFFGSGTQLSVL.

This clone has only one observation. The chain has TRBV20-1 and TRBJ2-5; TRBD1 is a possible D gene (5 bases). V shed 3 bases and J shed 2 bases, with 19 bases lying between them. CDR1 is DFQATT and CDR2 is SNEGSKA in the germline V gene (reference sequence). This CDR3 comprises 16 residues. The CDR3 sequence is CSASAGQAQLQETQYF. CDR3 DNA: TGCAGTGCTAGTGCCGGACAAGCCCAACTGCAAGAGACCCAGTACTTC.

The V gene is TRBV28, the J gene TRBJ1-5; D not resolved. The length of the CDR3 is 16 residues. Germline CDR1 reads MDHEN; CDR2 reads SYDVKM. V lost 7 bases and J 0 bases, leaving 16 bases between the germline ends. The CDR3 bases are TGTGCCAGCACCCCCGTTCGGTTTTATAGCAATCAGCCCCAGCATTTT. It codes for CASTPVRFYSNQPQHF.

With regard to this clone: The same CDR3 also results from other DNA sequences found in this sample. The chain links TRBV19 to TRBJ2-7; no reliable D call. V was clipped by 1 base and J by 1 base, with 8 bases between them. The CDR3 loop spans 14 amino acids. Germline V gene data show CDR1 as LNHDA and CDR2 as SQIVND (reference sequence). The CDR3 region is CASSIGTVSYEQYF. The CDR3 DNA reads TGTGCCAGTAGTATAGGAACAGTATCCTACGAGCAGTACTTC.

The V call is TRBV5-4, the J call TRBJ1-2; 7 positions agree with TRBD1. There are 14 residues in the CDR3. Germline CDR1 SGHNT, CDR2 YYREEE (reference sequence). With 3 bases clipped from V and 4 bases from J, the junction kept 6 bases outside the gene matches. CDR3: CASSSTDRSYGYTF. The DNA for the CDR3 is TGTGCCAGCAGCTCTACGGACAGGAGCTATGGCTACACCTTC. The full variable domain, its missing parts supplied by reference TRBV5-4 and TRBJ1-2, is ETGVTQSPTHLIKTRGQQVTLRCSSQSGHNTVSWYQQALGQGPQFIFQYYREEENGRGNFPPRFSGLQFPNYSSELNVNALELDDSALYLCASSSTDRSYGYTFGSGTRLTVV.

This clone showed up just a few times. This chain joins TRBV7-7 and TRBJ2-1; D may be TRBD2 (7 bases). With 3 bases removed from V and 4 bases from J, the gap between germline ends came to 19 bases. Looked up from germline, CDR1 is SSHAT and CDR2 is FNYEAQ (reference sequence). The CDR3 has 17 amino acids. Here the CDR3 DNA reads TGTGCCAGCAGCTTCCCTAGGAGGGGGGGGGAATACAATGAGCAGTTCTTC. As protein: CASSFPRRGGEYNEQFF. Full variable domain (missing parts from reference TRBV7-7 and TRBJ2-1): GAGVSQSPRYKVTKRGQDVTLRCDPISSHATLYWYQQALGQGPEFLTYFNYEAQPDKSGLPSDRFSAERPEGSISTLTIQRTEQRDSAMYRCASSFPRRGGEYNEQFFGPGTRLTVL.

This clone was picked up one time. The chain carries TRBV15 and TRBJ2-7; 8 nucleotides align to TRBD1. The CDR3 runs 15 residues. V was clipped by 3 bases and J by 3 bases; unmatched bases: 7. Per the germline V gene, CDR1 is LNHNV and CDR2 is YYDKDF (reference sequence). CDR3 in DNA: TGTGCCACCAGCAGGGCCGGACAGGGAATCTACGAGCAGTACTTC. Amino acid sequence: CATSRAGQGIYEQYF.

The CDR3, as DNA: TGTGCCAGCAGTGAAGCCGGACAGGGGGTGAGGCGGGAGCTGTTTTTT. Protein product: CASSEAGQGVRRELFF. This chain joins TRBV6-4 and TRBJ2-2; 10 bases align to TRBD1. Germline lookup yields CDR1 MRHNA and CDR2 SNTAGT. Trimming took 3 bases from V and 9 from J; bases not matched to a gene: 10. The CDR3 covers 16 residues.